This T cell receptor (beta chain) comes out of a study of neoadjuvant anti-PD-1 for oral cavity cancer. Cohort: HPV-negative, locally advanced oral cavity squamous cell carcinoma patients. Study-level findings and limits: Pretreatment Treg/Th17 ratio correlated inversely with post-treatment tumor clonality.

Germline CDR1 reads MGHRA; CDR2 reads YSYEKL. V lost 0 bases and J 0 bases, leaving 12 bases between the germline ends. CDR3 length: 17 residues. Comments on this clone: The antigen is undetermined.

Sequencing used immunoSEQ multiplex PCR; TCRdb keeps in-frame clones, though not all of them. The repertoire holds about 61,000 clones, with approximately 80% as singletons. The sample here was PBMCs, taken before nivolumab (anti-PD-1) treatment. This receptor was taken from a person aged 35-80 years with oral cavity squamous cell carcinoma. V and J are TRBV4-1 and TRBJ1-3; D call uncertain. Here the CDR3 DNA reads TGCGCCAGCAGCCAAGAAAGGGAGTTACACTCTGGAAACACCATATATTTT. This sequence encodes CASSQERELHSGNTIYF.